This TCR beta chain was identified in a study of blood T cells in healthy people across ages. Germline values: CDR1 SGHRS, CDR2 YFSETQ. This CDR3 spans 16 amino acids. The J segment lost 8 bases and the V segment lost 1 base, leaving 9 bases of the junction unmatched. The authors ran a second PCR of about 6 to 11 cycles using a sample-barcoded 5' primer and a J-beta primer mix. TCRdb reprocessed the 5' RACE reads via MiXCR and lists one record per CDR3 protein. The sample lists some 1.5 million distinct CDR3 sequences, approximately 30% seen once, with 6.5% to 8.5% in the top ten. The specimen was blood. The TCR comes from a woman under 40 in good health. This chain uses TRBV5-1 with TRBJ1-5, with TRBD1 identical over 10 bases. CDR3 protein: CASSLWGGQGHEPQHF. The DNA for the CDR3 is TGCGCCAGCAGCTTGTGGGGGGGACAGGGGCATGAGCCCCAGCATTTT.